Reported below is one T cell receptor beta chain. The V end lost 4 bases, the J end lost 6 bases, and 20 bases lay between the germline ends. This CDR3 contains 16 residues. Per germline, CDR1 SGHNT and CDR2 YYREEE (reference sequence). Clones were sequenced by immunoSEQ multiplex PCR, and TCRdb holds only the in-frame ones, with some missing. The sample contains over 150,000 clones, around 80% of which appear only once. This entry is derived from a study of blood T cell repertoires in COVID-19. Sequences were obtained from peripheral blood. The source is a human donor in a cohort sampled during active COVID-19. The J gene is TRBJ2-4, the V gene TRBV5-4; perhaps TRBD1 as D (5 bases). CDR3 DNA sequence: TGTGCCAGCAGCCCTTATACTGGGGCAGAGAGAAACATTCAGTACTTC. Translation: CASSPYTGAERNIQYF.